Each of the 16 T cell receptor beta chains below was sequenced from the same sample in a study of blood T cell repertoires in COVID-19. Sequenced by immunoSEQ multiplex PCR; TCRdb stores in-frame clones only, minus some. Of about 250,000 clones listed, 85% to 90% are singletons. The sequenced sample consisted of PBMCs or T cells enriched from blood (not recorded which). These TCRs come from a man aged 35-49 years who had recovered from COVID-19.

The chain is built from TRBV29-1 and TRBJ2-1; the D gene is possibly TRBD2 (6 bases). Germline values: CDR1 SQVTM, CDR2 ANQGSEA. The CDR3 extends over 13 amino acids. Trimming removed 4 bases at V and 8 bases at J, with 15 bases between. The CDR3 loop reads CSVGVTSSHEQFF. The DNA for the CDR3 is TGCAGCGTTGGTGTGACTAGTTCCCATGAGCAGTTCTTC.

Here the CDR3 reads CASSYQAQGAGELFF. The CDR3 DNA is TGTGCCAGCAGTTACCAGGCCCAGGGCGCAGGGGAGCTGTTTTTT. The gene calls are TRBV6-2 or TRBV6-3 and TRBJ2-2; TRBD1 might be the D (5 bases). The germline V and J ends were trimmed by 2 bases and 8 bases, with 15 bases remaining between them. The length of the CDR3 is 15 residues. Per germline, CDR1 MNHEY and CDR2 SVGEGT.

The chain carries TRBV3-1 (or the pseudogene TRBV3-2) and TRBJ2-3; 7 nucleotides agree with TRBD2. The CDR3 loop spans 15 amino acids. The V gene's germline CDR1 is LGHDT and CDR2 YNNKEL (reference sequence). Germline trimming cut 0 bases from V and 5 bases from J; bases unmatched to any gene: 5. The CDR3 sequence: CASSQDAASGDTQYF. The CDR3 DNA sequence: TGTGCCAGCAGCCAAGATGCCGCTAGCGGAGATACGCAGTATTTT.

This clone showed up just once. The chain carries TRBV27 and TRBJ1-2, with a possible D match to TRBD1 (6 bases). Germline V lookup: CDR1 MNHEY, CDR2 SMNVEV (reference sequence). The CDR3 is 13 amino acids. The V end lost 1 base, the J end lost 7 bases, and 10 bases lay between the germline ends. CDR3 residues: CASSLLRGGGYTF. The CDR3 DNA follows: TGTGCCAGCAGTTTATTACGAGGGGGTGGCTACACCTTC.

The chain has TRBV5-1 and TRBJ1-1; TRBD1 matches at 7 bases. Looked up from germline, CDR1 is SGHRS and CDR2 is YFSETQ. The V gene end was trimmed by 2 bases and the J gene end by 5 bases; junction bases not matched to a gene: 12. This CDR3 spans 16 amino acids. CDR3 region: CASSLIGGQGGTEAFF. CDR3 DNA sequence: TGCGCCAGCAGCTTAATAGGGGGCCAAGGAGGAACTGAAGCTTTCTTT.

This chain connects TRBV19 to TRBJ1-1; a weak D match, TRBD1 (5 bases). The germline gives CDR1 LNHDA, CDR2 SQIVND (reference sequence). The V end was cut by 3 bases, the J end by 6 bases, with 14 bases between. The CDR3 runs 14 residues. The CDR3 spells CASSILPLGAEAFF. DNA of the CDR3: TGTGCCAGTAGTATCCTCCCTCTAGGGGCTGAAGCTTTCTTT.

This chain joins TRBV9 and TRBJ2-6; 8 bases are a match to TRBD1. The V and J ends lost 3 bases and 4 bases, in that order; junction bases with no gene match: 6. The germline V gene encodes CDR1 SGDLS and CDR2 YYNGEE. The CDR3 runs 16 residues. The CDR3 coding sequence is TGTGCCAGCAGCGACCAGGGGGCGCGAGGGGCCAACGTCCTGACTTTC. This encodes CASSDQGARGANVLTF.

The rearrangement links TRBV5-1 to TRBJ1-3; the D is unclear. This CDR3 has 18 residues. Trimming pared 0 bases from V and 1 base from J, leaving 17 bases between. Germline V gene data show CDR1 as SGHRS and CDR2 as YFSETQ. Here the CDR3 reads CASSLAREGGKSGNTIYF. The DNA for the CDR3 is TGCGCCAGCAGCTTGGCCCGGGAGGGAGGGAAGTCTGGAAACACCATATATTTT.

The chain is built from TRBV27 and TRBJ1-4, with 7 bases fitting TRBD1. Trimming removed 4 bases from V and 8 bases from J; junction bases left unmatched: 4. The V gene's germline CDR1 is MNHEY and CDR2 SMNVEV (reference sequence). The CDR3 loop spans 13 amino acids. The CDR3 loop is CASSSPGGEKLFF. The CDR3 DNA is TGTGCCAGCAGTTCGCCAGGGGGGGAAAAACTGTTTTTT. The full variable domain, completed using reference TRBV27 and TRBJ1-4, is EAQVTQNPRYLITVTGKKLTVTCSQNMNHEYMSWYRQDPGLGLRQIYYSMNVEVTDKGDVPEGYKVSRKEKRNFPLILESPSPNQTSLYFCASSSPGGEKLFFGSGTQLSVL.

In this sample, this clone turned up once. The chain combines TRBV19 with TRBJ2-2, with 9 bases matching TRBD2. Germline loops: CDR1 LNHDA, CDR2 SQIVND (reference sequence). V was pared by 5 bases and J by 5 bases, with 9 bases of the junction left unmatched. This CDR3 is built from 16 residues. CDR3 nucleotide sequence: TGTGCCAGTAGTCTCATAGCGGGAGATTTTACCGGGGAGCTGTTTTTT. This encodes CASSLIAGDFTGELFF.

The CDR3: CASREFPGTGYPNEQFF. The CDR3 nucleotides read TGTGCCAGTAGGGAATTCCCCGGGACAGGGTATCCCAATGAGCAGTTCTTC. This rearrangement joins TRBV19 to TRBJ2-1; 9 bases are shared with TRBD1. The CDR3 has 17 amino acids. J lost 6 bases, V lost 6 bases, and 15 bases had no gene match. Germline-derived CDR1 and CDR2 are LNHDA and SQIVND (reference sequence).

The CDR3 DNA sequence: TGTGCCAGCAGCCAAGATAGGAGTGGGTTTGGAAACACCATATATTTT. Translated: CASSQDRSGFGNTIYF. The J gene is TRBJ1-3, the V gene TRBV3-1 (or the pseudogene TRBV3-2); D gene ambiguous. Between the trimmed V and J ends, which lost 0 bases and 3 bases, there was a span of 12 bases. Germline loops: CDR1 LGHDT, CDR2 YNNKEL (reference sequence). The CDR3 length is 16 residues.

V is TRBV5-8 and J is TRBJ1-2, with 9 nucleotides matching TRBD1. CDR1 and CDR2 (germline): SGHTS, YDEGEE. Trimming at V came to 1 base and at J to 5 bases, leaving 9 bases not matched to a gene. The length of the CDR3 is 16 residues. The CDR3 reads CASSLIGQGIYYGYTF. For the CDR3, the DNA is TGTGCCAGCAGCTTGATCGGACAGGGGATCTATTATGGCTACACCTTC.

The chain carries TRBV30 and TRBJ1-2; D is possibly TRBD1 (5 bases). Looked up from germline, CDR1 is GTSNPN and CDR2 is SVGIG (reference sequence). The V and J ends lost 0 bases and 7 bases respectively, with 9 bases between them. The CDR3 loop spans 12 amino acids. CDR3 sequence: CAWSVQVRGYTF. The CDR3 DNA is TGTGCCTGGAGTGTACAGGTTCGTGGCTACACCTTC.

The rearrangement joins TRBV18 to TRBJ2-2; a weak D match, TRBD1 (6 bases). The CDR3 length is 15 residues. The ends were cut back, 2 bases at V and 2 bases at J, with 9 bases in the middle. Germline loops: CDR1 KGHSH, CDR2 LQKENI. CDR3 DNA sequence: TGTGCCAGCTCACCAACCGGGACAAACACCGGGGAGCTGTTTTTT. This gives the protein CASSPTGTNTGELFF.

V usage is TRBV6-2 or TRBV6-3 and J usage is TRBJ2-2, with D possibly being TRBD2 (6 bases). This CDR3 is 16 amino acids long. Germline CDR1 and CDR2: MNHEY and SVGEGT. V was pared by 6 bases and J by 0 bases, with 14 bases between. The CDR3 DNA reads TGTGCCAGCAGCAGACATGGGGGGTCGAACACCGGGGAGCTGTTTTTT. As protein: CASSRHGGSNTGELFF.